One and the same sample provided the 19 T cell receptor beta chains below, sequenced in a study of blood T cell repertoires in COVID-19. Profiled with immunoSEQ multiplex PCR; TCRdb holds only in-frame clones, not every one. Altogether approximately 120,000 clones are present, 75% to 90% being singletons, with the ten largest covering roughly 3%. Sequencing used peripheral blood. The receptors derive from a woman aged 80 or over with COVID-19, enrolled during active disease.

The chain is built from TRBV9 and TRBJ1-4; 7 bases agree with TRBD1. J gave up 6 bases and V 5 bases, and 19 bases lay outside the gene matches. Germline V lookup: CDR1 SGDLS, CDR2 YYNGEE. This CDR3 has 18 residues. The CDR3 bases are TGTGCCAGCAGTTCAACAGGGGAGAGTCGCTTCGGGCATGAAAAACTGTTTTTT. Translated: CASSSTGESRFGHEKLFF. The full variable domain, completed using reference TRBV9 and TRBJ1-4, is DSGVTQTPKHLITATGQRVTLRCSPRSGDLSVYWYQQSLDQGLQFLIQYYNGEERAKGNILERFSAQQFPDLHSELNLSSLELGDSALYFCASSSTGESRFGHEKLFFGSGTQLSVL.

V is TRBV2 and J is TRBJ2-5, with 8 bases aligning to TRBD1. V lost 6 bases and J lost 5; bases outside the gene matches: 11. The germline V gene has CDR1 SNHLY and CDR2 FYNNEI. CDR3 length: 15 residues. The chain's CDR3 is CASRNRGIHAETQYF. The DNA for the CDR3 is TGTGCCAGCAGGAACAGGGGGATACACGCGGAGACCCAGTACTTC.

CDR3 in DNA: TGCGCCAGCAGCTTGGGCCAACTAGCGGGAGGCCTGGAGACCCAGTACTTC. Its translation is CASSLGQLAGGLETQYF. The rearrangement links TRBV5-1 to TRBJ2-5; 12 bases line up with TRBD2. The CDR3 totals 17 residues. With V trimmed by 0 bases and J by 5 bases, 8 bases remained unmatched. Germline lookup yields CDR1 SGHRS and CDR2 YFSETQ.

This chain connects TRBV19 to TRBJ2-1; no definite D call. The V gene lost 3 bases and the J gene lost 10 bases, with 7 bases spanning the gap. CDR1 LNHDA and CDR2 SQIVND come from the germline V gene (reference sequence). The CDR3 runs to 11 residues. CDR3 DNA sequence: TGTGCCAGTAGTATTGGCTCAGAGCAGTTCTTC. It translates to CASSIGSEQFF.

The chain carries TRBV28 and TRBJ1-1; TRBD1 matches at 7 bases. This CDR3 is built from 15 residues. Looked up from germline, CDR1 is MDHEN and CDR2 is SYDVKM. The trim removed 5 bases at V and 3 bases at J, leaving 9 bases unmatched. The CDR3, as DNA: TGTGCCAGCAGTCGGGGGGGACAGCGGGACACTGAAGCTTTCTTT. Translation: CASSRGGQRDTEAFF.

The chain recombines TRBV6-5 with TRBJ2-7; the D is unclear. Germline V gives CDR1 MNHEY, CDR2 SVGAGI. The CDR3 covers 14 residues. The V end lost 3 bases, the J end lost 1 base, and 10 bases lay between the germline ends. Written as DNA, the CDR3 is TGTGCCAGCAGTTATGGTGCTAAGTCCTACGAGCAGTACTTC. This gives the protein CASSYGAKSYEQYF.

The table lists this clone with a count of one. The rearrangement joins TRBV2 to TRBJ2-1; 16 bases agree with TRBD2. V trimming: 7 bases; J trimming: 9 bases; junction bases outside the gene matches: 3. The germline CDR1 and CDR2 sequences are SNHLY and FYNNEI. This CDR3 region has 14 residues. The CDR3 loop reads CASTGLAGGGEQFF. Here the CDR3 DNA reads TGTGCCAGCACGGGACTAGCGGGAGGGGGTGAGCAGTTCTTC.

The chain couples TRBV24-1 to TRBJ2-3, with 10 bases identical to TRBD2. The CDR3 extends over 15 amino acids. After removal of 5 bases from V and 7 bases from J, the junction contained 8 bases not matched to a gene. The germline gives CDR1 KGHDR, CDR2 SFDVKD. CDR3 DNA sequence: TGTGCCACCAGTGGAGCGGGAGGGTCGGGGAATACGCAGTATTTT. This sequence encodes CATSGAGGSGNTQYF.

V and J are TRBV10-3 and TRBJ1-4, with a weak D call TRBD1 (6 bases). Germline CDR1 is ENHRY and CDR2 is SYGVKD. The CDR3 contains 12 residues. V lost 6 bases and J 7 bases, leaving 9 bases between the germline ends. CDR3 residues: CAISQGPEKLFF. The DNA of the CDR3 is TGTGCCATCAGCCAGGGGCCTGAAAAACTGTTTTTT.

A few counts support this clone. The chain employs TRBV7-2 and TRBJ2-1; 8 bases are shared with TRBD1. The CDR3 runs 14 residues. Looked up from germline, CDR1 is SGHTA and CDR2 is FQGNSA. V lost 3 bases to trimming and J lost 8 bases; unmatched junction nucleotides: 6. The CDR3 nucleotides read TGTGCCAGCAGCTTCACAGGGGGGAGCCATGAGCAGTTCTTC. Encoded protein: CASSFTGGSHEQFF.

The CDR3 reads CATSRDSPGTGAQETQYF. The CDR3 DNA is TGTGCCACCAGCAGAGATTCACCCGGGACAGGGGCACAAGAGACCCAGTACTTC. J is TRBJ2-5 and V is TRBV15, with 10 bases matching TRBD1. Unmatched junction bases numbered 9, after V lost 0 bases and J lost 2 bases. Germline values: CDR1 LNHNV, CDR2 YYDKDF (reference sequence). This CDR3 has 18 amino acids.

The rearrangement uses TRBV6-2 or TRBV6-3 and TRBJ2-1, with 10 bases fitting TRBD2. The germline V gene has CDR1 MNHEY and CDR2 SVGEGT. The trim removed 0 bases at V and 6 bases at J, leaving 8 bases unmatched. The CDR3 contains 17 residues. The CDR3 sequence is CASSYSSSGSWSNEQFF. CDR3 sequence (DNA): TGTGCCAGCAGTTACTCATCTAGCGGGAGTTGGTCCAATGAGCAGTTCTTC.

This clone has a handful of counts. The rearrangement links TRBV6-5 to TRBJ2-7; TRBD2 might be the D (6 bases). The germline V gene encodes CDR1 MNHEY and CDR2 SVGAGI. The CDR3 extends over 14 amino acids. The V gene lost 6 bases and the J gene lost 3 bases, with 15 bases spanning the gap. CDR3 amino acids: CASSQALGGYEQYF. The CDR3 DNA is TGTGCCAGCAGCCAGGCGTTGGGGGGCTACGAGCAGTACTTC.

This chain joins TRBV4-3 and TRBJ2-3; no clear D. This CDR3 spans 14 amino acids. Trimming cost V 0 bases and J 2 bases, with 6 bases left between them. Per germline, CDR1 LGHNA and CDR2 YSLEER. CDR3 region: CASSQDRFTDTQYF. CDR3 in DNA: TGCGCCAGCAGCCAAGACAGGTTCACAGATACGCAGTATTTT.

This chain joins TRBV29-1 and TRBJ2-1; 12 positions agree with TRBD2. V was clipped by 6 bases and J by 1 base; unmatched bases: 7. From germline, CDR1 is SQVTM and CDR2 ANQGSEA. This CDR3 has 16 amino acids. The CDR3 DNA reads TGCAGCGTATCCGGGACTAGCGGGCCTTCCTACAATGAGCAGTTCTTC. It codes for CSVSGTSGPSYNEQFF.

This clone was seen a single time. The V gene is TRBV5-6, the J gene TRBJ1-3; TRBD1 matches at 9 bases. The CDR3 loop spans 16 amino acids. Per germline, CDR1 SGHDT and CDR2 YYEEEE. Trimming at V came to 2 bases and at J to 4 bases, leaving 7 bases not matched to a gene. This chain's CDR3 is CASSFTGTGIGNTIYF. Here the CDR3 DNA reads TGTGCCAGCAGCTTCACTGGGACAGGGATCGGAAACACCATATATTTT.

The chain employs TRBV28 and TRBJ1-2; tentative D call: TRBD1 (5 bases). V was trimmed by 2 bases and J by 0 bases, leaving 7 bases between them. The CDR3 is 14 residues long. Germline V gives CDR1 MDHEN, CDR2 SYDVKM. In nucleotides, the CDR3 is TGTGCCAGCAGTTTAGGGGCAGCTAACTATGGCTACACCTTC. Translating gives CASSLGAANYGYTF.

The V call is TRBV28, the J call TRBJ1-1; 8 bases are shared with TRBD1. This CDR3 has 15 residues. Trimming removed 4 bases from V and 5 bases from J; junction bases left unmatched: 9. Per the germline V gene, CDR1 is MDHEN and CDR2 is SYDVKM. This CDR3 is CASSYPDREVTEAFF. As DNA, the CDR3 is TGTGCCAGCAGTTACCCGGACAGGGAAGTGACTGAAGCTTTCTTT.

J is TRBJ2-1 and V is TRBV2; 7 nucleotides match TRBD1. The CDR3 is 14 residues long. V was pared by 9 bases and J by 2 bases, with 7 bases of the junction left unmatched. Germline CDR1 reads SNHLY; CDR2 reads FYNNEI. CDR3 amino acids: CARDDRETYNEQFF. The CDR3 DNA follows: TGTGCCAGAGACGACAGGGAGACCTACAATGAGCAGTTCTTC.